The present TCR beta chain was sequenced within a study of identical twins. Overall study findings and caveats: A lower insertion count was a feature of abundant cord blood beta clonotypes, with no such feature in memory repertoires. Within twin pairs, the out-of-frame alpha sequences they shared showed excess low generation probability.

TCRdb re-called the 5' RACE reads through MiXCR, storing one row per CDR3 protein. The repertoire includes some 240,000 distinct CDR3 sequences, around 8.3% of them detected once, and roughly 3.1% sits in the top ten. Germline CDR1 is SGHVS and CDR2 is FQNEAQ. V lost 5 bases to trimming and J lost 2 bases; unmatched junction nucleotides: 6. The length of the CDR3 is 15 residues. This clonotype was detected only a few times. Its target is not known. A further study also used this sample, focusing on yellow fever vaccine responses in identical twins.

The source is a woman between 18 and 29 years old in good health. Sequenced material: CD8+ T cells sorted from blood. The V gene is TRBV7-8, the J gene TRBJ2-7, with TRBD2 matching over 10 bases. CDR3 sequence: CASSPMTSGPYEQYF. CDR3 bases: TGTGCCAGCAGCCCGATGACTAGCGGGCCCTACGAGCAGTACTTC.